This TCR beta chain was recorded in a study of T-cell memory formation after mild COVID-19. TCRdb used MiXCR to reprocess the 5' RACE reads, holding one entry per CDR3 protein. The sample includes about 170,000 distinct CDR3 sequences, 10% to 15% of them seen just once. This clonotype was observed a handful of times. Its antigen is still unknown. Notes on the study in general: Pre-infection memory held some responding clones, suggesting pre-existing cross-reactive T cells responded.

The sequencing input was PBMCs or a T cell subset sorted from them (not recorded which). The sequence was collected from a man aged 18 to 35 who had mild COVID-19 (a few samples of this study predate the infection). Cell type and time point are not known.

Here the CDR3 DNA reads TGTGCCAGCAGTTACTCCGCTAAATACTACGAGCAGTACTTC. It specifies CASSYSAKYYEQYF. The chain joins TRBV6-6 to TRBJ2-7; no clear D gene. Trimming took 0 bases from V and 3 from J, leaving 9 bases between them. From germline, CDR1 is MNHNY and CDR2 SVGAGI (reference sequence). This CDR3 is built from 14 residues.